Following are 27 T cell receptor beta chains from one sample sequenced in a study of identical twins. TCRdb ran MiXCR on the 5' RACE reads and lists one entry per CDR3 protein. The sample holds roughly 710,000 distinct CDR3 sequences, roughly 6% seen once. The specimen was naive T cells sorted from blood. The source of these receptors is a man aged 18 to 35 in good health.

This clonotype was picked up many times. This chain connects TRBV29-1 to TRBJ2-3; 8 bases line up with TRBD2. Unmatched junction bases numbered 6, after V lost 7 bases and J lost 0 bases. The germline CDR1 and CDR2 sequences are SQVTM and ANQGSEA. CDR3 length: 14 residues. DNA of the CDR3: TGCAGCGCCGGAGCGGGAGTTAGCACAGATACGCAGTATTTT. Translating gives CSAGAGVSTDTQYF.

At least ten counts were recorded for this clonotype. The chain has TRBV29-1 and TRBJ2-1, with 11 nucleotides matching TRBD2. Germline-derived CDR1 and CDR2 are SQVTM and ANQGSEA. The CDR3 length is 14 residues. J lost 7 bases, V lost 6 bases, and 8 bases had no gene match. The CDR3 DNA reads TGCAGCGTGGGCGGGACTAGCGGAACTAATGAGCAGTTCTTC. It translates to CSVGGTSGTNEQFF.

This chain links TRBV10-3 with TRBJ2-7, with D perhaps matching TRBD2 (5 bases). Trimming shortened V by 8 bases and J by 2 bases, and 13 bases separated the two germline ends. Per the germline V gene, CDR1 is ENHRY and CDR2 is SYGVKD. This CDR3 has 13 residues. The CDR3 protein is CAISEGKAYEQYF. DNA for the CDR3: TGTGCCATCTCTGAGGGAAAGGCCTACGAGCAGTACTTC.

This clonotype has a count of ten or more. This chain joins TRBV12-3 or TRBV12-4 and TRBJ2-1, with D hard to call. V was pared by 0 bases and J by 7 bases, with 13 bases between. The CDR3 length is 15 residues. The CDR3 DNA follows: TGTGCCAGCAGTTTAGCAACCGGCCCTAGGAATGAGCAGTTCTTC. This sequence encodes CASSLATGPRNEQFF.

The CDR3 bases are TGTGCCAGCTCACCTTCTAGTTCCTACGAGCAGTACGTC. It specifies CASSPSSSYEQYV. The chain couples TRBV18 to TRBJ2-7; D gene uncertain. Germline values: CDR1 KGHSH, CDR2 LQKENI. CDR3 length equals 13 residues. Trimming left V 3 bases short and J 1 base short, with 7 bases between.

This clonotype appeared many times. The chain links TRBV5-5 to TRBJ1-2; D not certain. The CDR3 spans 14 residues. CDR1 SGHKS and CDR2 YYEKEE come from the germline V gene (reference sequence). Trimming removed 0 bases from V and 4 bases from J, with 10 bases in between. This chain's CDR3 is CASSLASDFYGYTF. CDR3 sequence (DNA): TGTGCCAGCAGCTTGGCTTCCGATTTCTATGGCTACACCTTC.

Ten or more counts support this clonotype. The chain combines TRBV15 with TRBJ2-2, with TRBD2 matching 8 bases. This CDR3 is built from 16 residues. J was trimmed by 1 base and V by 3 bases; bases with no gene match: 4. Per germline, CDR1 LNHNV and CDR2 YYDKDF (reference sequence). Written as DNA, the CDR3 is TGTGCCACCAGCAGCGAAAGCGGGAGGAACACCGGGGAGCTGTTTTTT. It encodes CATSSESGRNTGELFF.

This clonotype was seen many times. The CDR3, as DNA: TGCAGCGTTGAGGCTGGAGCAGATACGCAGTATTTT. Translating it yields CSVEAGADTQYF. The chain is built from TRBV29-1 and TRBJ2-3; D is undetermined. V dropped 3 bases and J dropped 4 bases, with 8 bases sitting between them. CDR1 and CDR2 from the germline V gene are SQVTM and ANQGSEA. CDR3 length equals 12 residues.

The CDR3 here is CASSLVGAPRSSYEQYV. The CDR3 DNA reads as TGTGCCAGCAGCTTAGTGGGGGCCCCCAGGAGCTCCTACGAGCAGTACGTC. The chain is built from TRBV11-2 and TRBJ2-7; tentative D call: TRBD1 (6 bases). This CDR3 has 17 amino acids. Trimming stripped 1 base from V and 0 bases from J, with 16 bases between. Germline V lookup: CDR1 SGHAT, CDR2 FQNNGV.

This clonotype was found many times. The V and J genes are TRBV6-2 or TRBV6-3 and TRBJ2-7; D possibly corresponds to TRBD1 (5 bases). The ends were cut back, 0 bases at V and 0 bases at J, with 12 bases in the middle. This CDR3 is 16 amino acids long. The germline gives CDR1 MNHEY, CDR2 SVGEGT. The CDR3 DNA follows: TGTGCCAGCAGTTACTCGGTCAGGGAACCCTCCTACGAGCAGTACTTC. Encoded protein: CASSYSVREPSYEQYF.

This clonotype was seen many times. The J gene is TRBJ2-3, the V gene TRBV10-3, with TRBD2 matching 11 bases. CDR3 length: 14 residues. The germline V gene encodes CDR1 ENHRY and CDR2 SYGVKD. With V trimmed by 11 bases and J by 3 bases, 7 bases remained unmatched. The CDR3 here is CAATGTSGTDTQYF. CDR3 DNA: TGTGCCGCAACCGGGACTAGCGGTACAGATACGCAGTATTTT.

This clonotype was observed at least ten times. DNA of the CDR3: TGTGCCACCAGCAGTCGACAGGGGCATCAGCCCCAGCATTTT. Residues: CATSSRQGHQPQHF. The chain couples TRBV15 to TRBJ1-5; the match to TRBD1 covers 8 bases. This CDR3 contains 14 residues. CDR1 is LNHNV, CDR2 YYDKDF, per germline (reference sequence). V was clipped by 3 bases and J by 5 bases; unmatched bases: 3. Complete variable domain (other parts from reference TRBV15 and TRBJ1-5): DAMVIQNPRYQVTQFGKPVTLSCSQTLNHNVMYWYQQKSSQAPKLLFHYYDKDFNNEADTPDNFQSRRPNTSFCFLDIRSPGLGDTAMYLCATSSRQGHQPQHFGDGTRLSIL.

The CDR3 nucleotides are TGCGCCAGCAGCTTGGATATAGCGTCCGGGGAGCTGTTTTTT. This gives the protein CASSLDIASGELFF. The chain employs TRBV5-1 and TRBJ2-2, with D possibly TRBD2 on 5 matching bases. This CDR3 spans 14 amino acids. Germline V gene data show CDR1 as SGHRS and CDR2 as YFSETQ. V shed 0 bases and J shed 6 bases, with 9 bases lying between them.

This clonotype showed up many times. V gene TRBV12-3 or TRBV12-4 combines with J gene TRBJ2-1; weak D call: TRBD1 (6 bases). Trimming left V 3 bases short and J 7 bases short, with 13 bases between. CDR3 size: 14 residues. CDR3 sequence (DNA): TGTGCCAGCAGTTTGGGGACAACCGAAAATGAGCAGTTCTTC. This codes for CASSLGTTENEQFF.

This clonotype was recorded at least ten times. This chain uses TRBV4-1 with TRBJ2-4, with a possible D match to TRBD2 (6 bases). The germline V gene has CDR1 MGHRA and CDR2 YSYEKL. Trimming pared 1 base from V and 3 bases from J, leaving 22 bases between. The CDR3 has 19 amino acids. The CDR3 spells CASSQVGIRDSLNKNIQYF. CDR3 in DNA: TGCGCCAGCAGCCAAGTTGGCATTCGGGACTCCCTTAACAAAAACATTCAGTACTTC.

CDR3 region: CASSLVQGTEAFF. CDR3 nucleotide sequence: TGTGCCAGCTCACTTGTTCAGGGCACTGAAGCTTTCTTT. The chain carries TRBV18 and TRBJ1-1; a weak D match, TRBD1 (5 bases). The V end lost 4 bases, the J end lost 4 bases, and 10 bases lay between the germline ends. The CDR3 consists of 13 residues. Per germline, CDR1 KGHSH and CDR2 LQKENI.

The V call is TRBV27, the J call TRBJ2-3, with a possible D match to TRBD2 (6 bases). The CDR3 contains 17 residues. V lost 0 bases to trimming and J lost 0 bases, with 13 bases between them. The germline CDR1 and CDR2 sequences are MNHEY and SMNVEV (reference sequence). The CDR3 DNA reads as TGTGCCAGCAGTTTATCGTCTAGCGTGTTAAGCACAGATACGCAGTATTTT. It encodes CASSLSSSVLSTDTQYF.

This clonotype was seen at least ten times. The V call is TRBV20-1, the J call TRBJ2-1; 11 nucleotides align to TRBD2. V trimming: 5 bases; J trimming: 7 bases; junction bases outside the gene matches: 4. Germline assignment: CDR1 DFQATT and CDR2 SNEGSKA (reference sequence). CDR3 length: 13 residues. The CDR3, as DNA: TGCAGTGCTGGGGGACTAGCGGCGAATGAGCAGTTCTTC. This encodes CSAGGLAANEQFF.

This clonotype was counted many times. V gene TRBV15 combines with J gene TRBJ2-1; 9 bases fit TRBD2. CDR3 length equals 15 residues. After removal of 1 base from V and 9 bases from J, the junction contained 7 bases not matched to a gene. The germline CDR1 and CDR2 sequences are LNHNV and YYDKDF (reference sequence). CDR3 DNA sequence: TGTGCCACCAGCAGAGCGACTAGCGGCTTTCTTGAGCAGTTCTTC. Protein: CATSRATSGFLEQFF.

On this clonotype itself: Possible read error: a much larger clone is one base away. The conserved phenylalanine or tryptophan is not found at the CDR3 terminus, so this likely reflects a read error. The chain employs TRBV5-1 and TRBJ1-1; tentative D call: TRBD1 (5 bases). The V end was cut by 0 bases, the J end by 8 bases, with 11 bases between. Germline V lookup: CDR1 SGHRS, CDR2 YFSETQ. The CDR3 runs to 13 residues. CDR3 sequence reads: CASSLGAGMEAFC. The CDR3 bases are TGCGCCAGCAGCTTGGGGGCAGGGATGGAAGCTTTCTGT.

This clonotype was seen a handful of times. The chain joins TRBV6-5 to TRBJ2-1; tentative D call: TRBD2 (5 bases). Germline values: CDR1 MNHEY, CDR2 SVGAGI. V gave up 0 bases and J gave up 7 bases, with 10 bases separating them. The CDR3 has 14 amino acids. The CDR3 DNA follows: TGTGCCAGCAGTTACTCGAGGGCAGATAATGAGCAGTTCTTC. This sequence encodes CASSYSRADNEQFF.

This clonotype was detected ten times or more. The chain combines TRBV6-5 with TRBJ2-2, with D perhaps TRBD2 (5 bases). From germline, CDR1 is MNHEY and CDR2 SVGAGI. This CDR3 has 15 residues. Trimming took 2 bases from V and 4 from J, leaving 11 bases between them. The CDR3 here is CASSYALGSTGELFF. The CDR3 DNA sequence: TGTGCCAGCAGTTACGCATTGGGGAGCACCGGGGAGCTGTTTTTT.

This clonotype was detected many times. V gene TRBV5-6 combines with J gene TRBJ1-2; D call uncertain. Deletions cut 4 bases from V and 5 bases from J, with 9 bases between. CDR1 and CDR2 from the germline V gene are SGHDT and YYEEEE. The CDR3 covers 12 residues. For the CDR3, the DNA is TGTGCCAGCAGCGGAGGCCAGTATGGCTACACCTTC. It encodes CASSGGQYGYTF.

This clonotype has more than one count but fewer than ten. V is TRBV7-8 and J is TRBJ1-4; TRBD1 is a possible D gene (6 bases). Per the germline V gene, CDR1 is SGHVS and CDR2 is FQNEAQ. The V end lost 1 base, the J end lost 8 bases, and 14 bases lay between the germline ends. The CDR3 extends over 15 amino acids. The CDR3 region is CASSLVTGTWEKLFF. The CDR3 DNA is TGTGCCAGCAGCTTAGTGACAGGAACGTGGGAAAAACTGTTTTTT.

This clonotype has just a few counts. This chain links TRBV7-6 with TRBJ2-1, with 15 bases that match TRBD2. Germline CDR1 reads SGHVS; CDR2 reads FNYEAQ. The CDR3 is made up of 16 amino acids. V lost 1 base, J lost 9 bases, and 4 bases stayed unmatched. The CDR3 sequence: CASSLGTSGRVGEQFF. The DNA of the CDR3 is TGTGCCAGCAGCTTAGGGACTAGCGGGAGGGTCGGTGAGCAGTTCTTC.

This clonotype appeared many times. The gene calls are TRBV28 and TRBJ1-5, with D hard to call. The V gene lost 8 bases and the J gene lost 5 bases, with 4 bases spanning the gap. Per the germline V gene, CDR1 is MDHEN and CDR2 is SYDVKM. This CDR3 spans 10 amino acids. The CDR3 here is CASGYQPQHF. The CDR3 nucleotides read TGTGCCAGCGGTTATCAGCCCCAGCATTTT.

The chain has TRBV6-5 and TRBJ2-5; D is possibly TRBD1 or TRBD2 (6 bases each). CDR1 and CDR2 from the germline V gene are MNHEY and SVGAGI. V was cut by 0 bases and J by 0 bases, with 17 bases left in between. This CDR3 is built from 18 residues. For the CDR3, the DNA is TGTGCCAGCAGTTACTCGTCCTGGAGGGGGAGGTACCAAGAGACCCAGTACTTC. Its protein is CASSYSSWRGRYQETQYF.